These T cell receptor beta chains were read from a single sample in a study of response to subunit inactivated influenza vaccine. TCRdb re-called the RT-PCR reads through MiXCR, storing one row per CDR3 protein. This sample has 450,000 to 700,000 distinct CDR3 sequences, with 14% found just once. This specimen consisted of PBMCs from blood, obtained about 12 days after vaccination. All receptors come from a man in his forties or fifties who received an inactivated influenza vaccine. CDR3s include the opening cysteine and the closing phenylalanine or tryptophan. D genes are given only for firm matches. A clone size is listed for some rows: how often the clone was seen (once, few, many), or a class if it is expanded.

D gene: NA; V gene: TRBV6-1; clone size: few; J gene: TRBJ2-3; CDR3 protein: CASSGYRGTDTQYF; CDR3 DNA: TGTGCCAGCAGTGGCTACAGGGGCACAGATACGCAGTATTTT
D gene: NA; V gene: TRBV18; clone size: few; J gene: TRBJ2-1; CDR3 protein: CASSPRGRGVSNEQFF; CDR3 DNA: TGTGCCAGCTCACCAAGGGGCAGGGGAGTTTCCAATGAGCAGTTCTTC
D gene: NA; V gene: TRBV18; clone size: few; J gene: TRBJ2-5; CDR3 protein: CASSPGAGPRIGGQETQYF; CDR3 DNA: TGTGCCAGCTCACCTGGTGCGGGACCCAGAATCGGCGGCCAAGAGACCCAGTACTTC
D gene: NA; V gene: TRBV6-2/TRBV6-3; clone size: many; J gene: TRBJ2-2; CDR3 protein: CASSYYFTGELFF; CDR3 DNA: TGTGCCAGCAGTTACTATTTCACCGGGGAGCTGTTTTTT
D gene: NA; V gene: TRBV20-1; clone size: NA; J gene: TRBJ2-5; CDR3 protein: CSASYGGTQYF; CDR3 DNA: TGCAGTGCCTCCTATGGGGGAACCCAGTACTTC
D gene: NA; V gene: TRBV30; clone size: NA; J gene: TRBJ1-5; CDR3 protein: CAWSVGTYSNQPQHF; CDR3 DNA: TGTGCCTGGAGTGTCGGGACCTATAGCAATCAGCCCCAGCATTTT
D gene: TRBD1; V gene: TRBV18; clone size: NA; J gene: TRBJ1-3; CDR3 protein: CASSSGQGSSGNTIYF; CDR3 DNA: TGTGCCAGCTCATCAGGACAGGGGAGCTCTGGAAACACCATATATTTT
D gene: NA; V gene: TRBV20-1; clone size: NA; J gene: TRBJ2-3; CDR3 protein: CSARSVDGGRSTDTQYF; CDR3 DNA: TGCAGTGCTAGATCCGTAGATGGGGGGAGAAGCACAGATACGCAGTATTTT
D gene: NA; V gene: TRBV20-1; clone size: NA; J gene: TRBJ1-2; CDR3 protein: CSAKWGQGNGYTF; CDR3 DNA: TGCAGTGCTAAATGGGGGCAAGGGAATGGCTACACCTTC
D gene: NA; V gene: TRBV7-2; clone size: few; J gene: TRBJ2-7; CDR3 protein: CASSSTTRGGEQYF; CDR3 DNA: TGTGCCAGCAGCTCCACAACGCGAGGTGGGGAGCAGTACTTC
D gene: TRBD1; V gene: TRBV20-1; clone size: few; J gene: TRBJ2-7; CDR3 protein: CSLEGQGVNEQYF; CDR3 DNA: TGCAGTCTAGAGGGACAGGGAGTCAACGAGCAGTACTTC
D gene: NA; V gene: TRBV20-1; clone size: few; J gene: TRBJ2-7; CDR3 protein: CSAVGSRGSSYEQYF; CDR3 DNA: TGCAGTGCCGTTGGGAGTCGGGGGTCCTCCTACGAGCAGTACTTC
D gene: NA; V gene: TRBV20-1; clone size: many; J gene: TRBJ1-2; CDR3 protein: CSARDNPYYGYTF; CDR3 DNA: TGCAGTGCTAGAGATAACCCCTATTATGGCTACACCTTC
D gene: NA; V gene: TRBV7-2; clone size: few; J gene: TRBJ2-7; CDR3 protein: CASSPRWGGSYEQYF; CDR3 DNA: TGTGCCAGCAGCCCCCGATGGGGTGGGTCCTACGAGCAGTACTTC
D gene: TRBD2; V gene: TRBV4-1; clone size: NA; J gene: TRBJ2-5; CDR3 protein: CASSHFGRGGRETQYF; CDR3 DNA: TGCGCCAGCAGCCATTTTGGACGGGGGGGTAGAGAGACCCAGTACTTC
D gene: NA; V gene: TRBV10-3; clone size: few; J gene: TRBJ2-1; CDR3 protein: CAISESGGTGLEQFF; CDR3 DNA: TGTGCCATCAGTGAGTCTGGGGGTACGGGACTTGAGCAGTTCTTC
D gene: NA; V gene: TRBV3-1; clone size: few; J gene: TRBJ2-1; CDR3 protein: CASSQASGNNEQFF; CDR3 DNA: TGTGCCAGCAGCCAAGCAAGCGGAAACAATGAGCAGTTCTTC
D gene: TRBD1; V gene: TRBV28; clone size: NA; J gene: TRBJ1-1; CDR3 protein: CASSMGQGFTEAFF; CDR3 DNA: TGTGCCAGCAGTATGGGACAGGGATTCACTGAAGCTTTCTTT
D gene: TRBD2; V gene: TRBV5-1; clone size: NA; J gene: TRBJ2-3; CDR3 protein: CASKRESVADTQYF; CDR3 DNA: TGCGCCAGCAAGCGGGAGAGCGTGGCAGATACGCAGTATTTT
D gene: TRBD1; V gene: TRBV12-3/TRBV12-4; clone size: many; J gene: TRBJ1-2; CDR3 protein: CASSPSGGTAPYGYTF; CDR3 DNA: TGTGCCAGCAGTCCATCCGGGGGGACAGCACCATATGGCTACACCTTC
D gene: NA; V gene: TRBV3-1; clone size: NA; J gene: TRBJ1-1; CDR3 protein: CASSQARRVGGSEAFF; CDR3 DNA: TGTGCCAGCAGCCAAGCACGCAGGGTAGGAGGTTCTGAAGCTTTCTTT
D gene: NA; V gene: TRBV24-1; clone size: NA; J gene: TRBJ2-3; CDR3 protein: CATRGPTDTQYF; CDR3 DNA: TGTGCCACCAGGGGGCCCACAGATACGCAGTATTTT
D gene: TRBD1; V gene: TRBV4-1; clone size: many; J gene: TRBJ1-1; CDR3 protein: CASSQGQTNTEAFF; CDR3 DNA: TGCGCCAGCAGCCAGGGACAGACGAACACTGAAGCTTTCTTT
D gene: TRBD1; V gene: TRBV20-1; clone size: NA; J gene: TRBJ2-7; CDR3 protein: CSSQGVTYEQYF; CDR3 DNA: TGCAGCTCACAGGGGGTGACCTACGAGCAGTACTTC
D gene: NA; V gene: TRBV7-6; clone size: few; J gene: TRBJ2-5; CDR3 protein: CASSVYQGATQYF; CDR3 DNA: TGTGCCAGCAGCGTTTACCAGGGAGCAACCCAGTACTTC
D gene: NA; V gene: TRBV27; clone size: NA; J gene: TRBJ1-4; CDR3 protein: CASRAGAVREKLFF; CDR3 DNA: TGTGCCAGCAGGGCAGGGGCCGTAAGAGAAAAACTGTTTTTT
D gene: TRBD1; V gene: TRBV20-1; clone size: NA; J gene: TRBJ1-4; CDR3 protein: CSASGTGVVSQEKLFF; CDR3 DNA: TGCAGTGCTAGCGGGACAGGGGTCGTAAGTCAGGAAAAACTGTTTTTT
D gene: NA; V gene: TRBV7-9; clone size: NA; J gene: TRBJ2-2; CDR3 protein: CASSLTGTYKNTGELFF; CDR3 DNA: TGTGCCAGCAGCCTTACCGGGACGTACAAGAACACCGGGGAGCTGTTTTTT
D gene: NA; V gene: TRBV28; clone size: NA; J gene: TRBJ2-3; CDR3 protein: CASSGSGGRTDTQYF; CDR3 DNA: TGTGCCAGCAGTGGGTCCGGGGGTCGCACAGATACGCAGTATTTT
D gene: NA; V gene: TRBV28; clone size: NA; J gene: TRBJ2-3; CDR3 protein: CASSLRGRVTDTQYF; CDR3 DNA: TGTGCCAGCAGTTTACGGGGGAGAGTGACAGATACGCAGTATTTT
D gene: NA; V gene: TRBV12-3/TRBV12-4; clone size: NA; J gene: TRBJ1-5; CDR3 protein: CASSSIANQPQHF; CDR3 DNA: TGTGCCAGCAGTTCTATCGCCAATCAGCCCCAGCATTTT
D gene: TRBD1; V gene: TRBV12-3/TRBV12-4; clone size: NA; J gene: TRBJ2-1; CDR3 protein: CASSLVGQGKNEQFF; CDR3 DNA: TGTGCCAGCAGTTTAGTGGGACAGGGCAAGAATGAGCAGTTCTTC